This section outlines one T cell receptor (beta chain) sequence together with its context. Its cognate antigen is unknown. The data originate from a study of shared clonotypes between healthy human individuals. On the study more broadly: CD4 naive and CD4 memory each took three plates per donor, while CD8 naive took two and CD8 memory one. Overall study results and limits: Rarefaction indicated that sorted-subset sequencing remained incomplete although depth was large. It was anticipated that sequencing depth would influence how many clonotypes donors shared.

Germline V CDR1 and CDR2: SGHNT, YYREEE (reference sequence). This CDR3 comprises 14 residues. Trimming took 0 bases from V and 8 from J, leaving 12 bases between them. Terminally differentiated effector memory CD45RA+ cells were excluded from the naive CD8 cells, which were CD45RO-negative and positively selected for CCR7. Deep was the level used in running the assay. Data came from immunoSEQ multiplex PCR; TCRdb stores just in-frame clones and leaves some out. The table lists fewer than 800,000 clones, 92% of them singletons. The sample was naive CD8+ T cells sorted from blood. This chain uses TRBV5-4 with TRBJ2-1; D is ambiguous. This TCR was sampled from a man aged 25-45 years in good health. The CDR3 sequence is CASSLEVSVDEQFF. The DNA for the CDR3 is TGTGCCAGCAGCTTGGAGGTCTCAGTCGATGAGCAGTTCTTC.